This T cell receptor (beta chain) was profiled in a study of cytomegalovirus exposure and HLA in healthy donors. For the study at large: The roughly 120 validation repertoires, a later analysis reported, used the same platform as the 550 to 700 repertoires from the first cohort.

The CDR3 totals 16 residues. Trimming left V 3 bases short and J 0 bases short, with 13 bases between. Germline CDR1 and CDR2: SGHRS and YFSETQ. Some clones are missing from TCRdb's copy, which holds only in-frame ones; the method was immunoSEQ multiplex PCR. The sample has about 200,000 clones; approximately 87% are singletons. The chain links TRBV5-1 to TRBJ1-3, with D tentatively TRBD1 (5 bases). The TCR originated in a woman aged 18-35 years in good health and CMV-seronegative. The sequencing sample was made of PBMCs. The DNA for the CDR3 is TGCGCCAGCAGCTCCCAGGGCCTCGGCTCTGGAAACACCATATATTTT. Translated: CASSSQGLGSGNTIYF.